This T cell receptor (beta chain) was sequenced for a study of radiotherapy plus CTLA-4 blockade in lung cancer. Germline CDR1 is MNHEY and CDR2 is SVGAGI. Between the trimmed V and J ends, which lost 1 base and 5 bases, there was a span of 5 bases. The CDR3 is made up of 12 amino acids. Clones were sequenced by immunoSEQ multiplex PCR, and TCRdb holds only the in-frame ones, with some missing. The sample comprises about 87,000 clones, around nine tenths of which are singletons, and over 15% rests with the top ten. The receptor comes from a human donor with non-small cell lung cancer that progressed on radiotherapy plus ipilimumab. V and J are TRBV6-5 and TRBJ2-5; unclear D gene. Sample: peripheral blood, taken from a patient treated with radiotherapy plus ipilimumab. In DNA, the CDR3 is TGTGCCAGCAGTTACTGGGGTGAGACCCAGTACTTC. This codes for CASSYWGETQYF.